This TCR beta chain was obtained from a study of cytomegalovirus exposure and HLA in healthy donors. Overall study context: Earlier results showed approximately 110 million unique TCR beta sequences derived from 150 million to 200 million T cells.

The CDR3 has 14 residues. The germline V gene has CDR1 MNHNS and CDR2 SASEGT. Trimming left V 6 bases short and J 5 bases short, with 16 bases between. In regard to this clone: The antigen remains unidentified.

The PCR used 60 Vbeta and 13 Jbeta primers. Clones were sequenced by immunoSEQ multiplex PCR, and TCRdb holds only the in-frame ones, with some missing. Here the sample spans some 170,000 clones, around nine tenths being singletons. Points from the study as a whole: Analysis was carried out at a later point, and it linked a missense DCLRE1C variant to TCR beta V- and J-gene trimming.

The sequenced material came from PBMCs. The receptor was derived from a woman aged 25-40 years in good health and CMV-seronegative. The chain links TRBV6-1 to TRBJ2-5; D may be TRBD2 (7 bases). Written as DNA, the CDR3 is TGTGCCAGCAGAAAGGGGGGGCTGTGGGAGACCCAGTACTTC. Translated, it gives CASRKGGLWETQYF.